Presented here are 9 T cell receptor beta chains from one specimen sequenced in a study of T cell responses to AZD1222 COVID-19 vaccine. Assay used: immunoSEQ multiplex PCR; TCRdb lists only in-frame clones, some missing. The table records over 100,000 clones, 80% to 85% of them present only once. The material was peripheral blood, obtained on day 0 of AZD1222 vaccination. These receptors were taken from an adult in good health.

V and J are TRBV28 and TRBJ2-7, with a possible D match to TRBD1 (6 bases). Trimming pared 6 bases from V and 9 bases from J, leaving 21 bases between. The germline CDR1 and CDR2 sequences are MDHEN and SYDVKM. This CDR3 contains 14 residues. The CDR3 region is CASRTSGQLAGQYF. In DNA form, the CDR3 reads TGTGCCAGCAGGACAAGTGGACAGTTGGCTGGGCAGTACTTC.

The DNA for the CDR3 is TGCGCCAGCAGCCAAGTTTTGGTAGCGAACACTGAAGCTTTCTTT. Translation: CASSQVLVANTEAFF. The rearrangement joins TRBV4-3 to TRBJ1-1; no clear D. This CDR3 is built from 15 residues. Germline CDR1 reads LGHNA; CDR2 reads YSLEER. Trimming took off 1 base at V and 1 base at J, with 10 bases between the two ends.

This clone was seen ten or more times. The chain combines TRBV19 with TRBJ2-7; the D gene is possibly TRBD1 (5 bases). The length of the CDR3 is 14 residues. Germline CDR1 is LNHDA and CDR2 is SQIVND (reference sequence). V lost 6 bases, J lost 1 base, and 13 bases lay in between. DNA for the CDR3: TGTGCCAGTAGGAGAGACAGTGGGTCCTACGAGCAGTACTTC. Encoded protein: CASRRDSGSYEQYF.

The J gene is TRBJ2-3, the V gene TRBV27, with D unresolved. The V and J ends lost 4 bases and 4 bases respectively, with 12 bases between them. Germline V lookup: CDR1 MNHEY, CDR2 SMNVEV (reference sequence). CDR3 size: 14 residues. Written as DNA, the CDR3 is TGTGCCAGCAGTTCCCCCTACATAGCAGATACGCAGTATTTT. This sequence encodes CASSSPYIADTQYF.

This chain connects TRBV28 to TRBJ2-1, with D perhaps matching TRBD2 (7 bases). CDR1 is MDHEN and CDR2 is SYDVKM in the germline V gene. The V end was cut by 7 bases, the J end by 0 bases, with 22 bases between. This CDR3 comprises 18 residues. The CDR3 reads CASTHERGGGSSYNEQFF. As DNA, the CDR3 is TGTGCCAGCACTCACGAGAGGGGGGGAGGTAGCTCCTACAATGAGCAGTTCTTC.

V is TRBV10-3 and J is TRBJ2-1; possible D gene TRBD1, 6 bases. Trimming removed 3 bases at V and 2 bases at J, with 17 bases between. This CDR3 is built from 17 residues. Per germline, CDR1 ENHRY and CDR2 SYGVKD. CDR3 region: CAISDETGRRTYNEQFF. In nucleotides, the CDR3 is TGTGCCATCAGTGATGAGACAGGACGAAGGACCTACAATGAGCAGTTCTTC.

The sample holds a few counts of this clone. CDR3 in DNA: TGTGCCAGCTCACCCGGGCCCGGGGCAAAAGAGACCCAGTACTTC. This translates into CASSPGPGAKETQYF. The chain links TRBV7-9 to TRBJ2-5, with D perhaps being TRBD1 or TRBD2 (5 bases each). With 8 bases removed from V and 3 bases from J, the gap between germline ends came to 19 bases. CDR3 length: 15 amino acids. Germline V lookup: CDR1 SEHNR, CDR2 FQNEAQ (reference sequence).

This chain connects TRBV2 to TRBJ1-1; perhaps TRBD1 as D (5 bases). Germline assignment: CDR1 SNHLY and CDR2 FYNNEI. There are 14 residues in the CDR3. V was shortened by 7 bases and J by 3 bases, with 15 bases between the two germline ends. In DNA, the CDR3 is TGTGCCAGCACCCAGACAGCGCTGGACACTGAAGCTTTCTTT. Protein product: CASTQTALDTEAFF.

This clone has a handful of counts. The chain combines TRBV18 with TRBJ1-5; D not certain. This CDR3 is 15 amino acids long. The V end lost 2 bases, the J end lost 1 base, and 9 bases lay between the germline ends. Germline V lookup: CDR1 KGHSH, CDR2 LQKENI. CDR3 DNA: TGTGCCAGCTCACCATCGACCAGAAGCAATCAGCCCCAGCATTTT. Translated: CASSPSTRSNQPQHF. Full variable domain (missing parts from reference TRBV18 and TRBJ1-5): NAGVMQNPRHLVRRRGQEARLRCSPMKGHSHVYWYRQLPEEGLKFMVYLQKENIIDESGMPKERFSAEFPKEGPSILRIQQVVRGDSAAYFCASSPSTRSNQPQHFGDGTRLSIL.